These T cell receptor beta chains were read from a single sample in a study of shared clonotypes between healthy human individuals. Clones were sequenced by immunoSEQ multiplex PCR, and TCRdb holds only the in-frame ones, with some missing. Of more than 850,000 clones in the sample, around 78% were seen once. Sequenced sample: memory CD4+ T cells from PBMCs. The receptors were gathered from a man in his late teens or twenties in good health. Some clones in this sample may be carry-over from other donors' samples. Each CDR3 is given with its conserved first and last residue. The D gene is left open where the match is weak. Some rows have no size entry. The others give once, few or many, or a class for an expanded clone.

v_gene	d_gene	abundance	j_gene	CDR3aa	CDR3nt
TRBV9	NA	NA	TRBJ2-2	CASTPGLNDAGELFF	TGTGCCAGCACCCCGGGACTTAACGACGCCGGGGAGCTGTTTTTT
TRBV28	NA	few	TRBJ2-5	CASSLRGASSPYF	TGTGCCAGCAGTTTAAGGGGCGCTAGTTCCCCGTACTTC
TRBV27	TRBD1	NA	TRBJ2-7	CASSPDRDRAEQYF	TGTGCCAGCAGTCCGGACCGGGACAGGGCGGAGCAGTACTTC
TRBV30	NA	NA	TRBJ1-4	CAWSYSSDEKLFF	TGTGCCTGGAGCTACTCCAGCGATGAAAAACTGTTTTTT
TRBV9	NA	NA	TRBJ2-3	CASSVDLAGRGPDTQYF	TGTGCCAGCAGCGTAGATTTGGCGGGCAGGGGTCCAGATACGCAGTATTTT
TRBV11-2	NA	NA	TRBJ1-5	CASSGPGQPQHF	TGTGCCAGCAGCGGACCAGGTCAGCCCCAGCATTTT
TRBV29-1	NA	NA	TRBJ2-5	CSVLLGETQYF	TGCAGCGTACTACTAGGGGAGACCCAGTACTTC
TRBV7-2	NA	NA	TRBJ2-4	CASSLDWTKNIQYF	TGTGCCAGCAGCTTGGACTGGACGAAAAACATTCAGTACTTC
TRBV10-2	TRBD2	NA	TRBJ2-7	CASKYTSGSSYEQYF	TGCGCCAGCAAATACACTAGCGGGAGCTCCTACGAGCAGTACTTC
TRBV19	TRBD1	NA	TRBJ1-5	CASSNRDRGLGNQPQHF	TGTGCCAGTAGTAACCGGGACAGGGGGCTCGGCAATCAGCCCCAGCATTTT
TRBV19	NA	NA	TRBJ1-5	CASSTPWGLGQPQHF	TGTGCCAGTAGTACCCCCTGGGGATTGGGTCAGCCCCAGCATTTT
TRBV4-1	TRBD2	NA	TRBJ2-1	CASSRGLAGGRNNEQFF	TGCGCCAGCAGCCGGGGACTAGCGGGAGGGAGAAACAATGAGCAGTTCTTC
TRBV9	TRBD1	many	TRBJ1-1	CASSVGGQGHSEAFF	TGTGCCAGCAGCGTAGGGGGACAGGGCCATTCTGAAGCTTTCTTT
TRBV2	TRBD1	many	TRBJ2-7	CASSGDRVPYEQYF	TGTGCCAGCAGTGGGGACAGGGTACCCTACGAGCAGTACTTC
TRBV30	NA	NA	TRBJ1-1	CAWSRNPNTEAFF	TGTGCCTGGAGTAGGAATCCGAACACTGAAGCTTTCTTT
TRBV6-1	NA	NA	TRBJ2-3	CASSEVGLSTDTQYF	TGTGCCAGCAGTGAAGTGGGGCTGAGCACAGATACGCAGTATTTT
TRBV10-3	NA	NA	TRBJ2-4	CAIRAPTGNIQYF	TGTGCCATCAGAGCCCCTACGGGTAACATTCAGTACTTC
TRBV2	TRBD2	few	TRBJ2-3	CASGYTSGTDTQYF	TGTGCCAGCGGTTACACTAGCGGCACAGATACGCAGTATTTT
TRBV4-3	NA	NA	TRBJ2-1	CASSRLGRNNEQFF	TGCGCCAGCAGCCGTTTGGGACGGAACAATGAGCAGTTCTTC
TRBV7-8	TRBD1	NA	TRBJ2-5	CASSLERRDRATETQYF	TGTGCCAGCAGCTTAGAGAGGAGGGACAGGGCAACGGAGACCCAGTACTTC
TRBV6-6	NA	NA	TRBJ2-2	CASREEGSYTGELFF	TGTGCCAGCAGGGAGGAGGGCAGCTACACCGGGGAGCTGTTTTTT
TRBV4-1	TRBD2	once	TRBJ2-5	CASSQHRTSGRRETQYF	TGCGCCAGCAGCCAGCACCGGACTAGCGGGAGAAGGGAGACCCAGTACTTC
TRBV28	NA	once	TRBJ2-1	CASSSSFLWQAHEQFF	TGTGCCAGCAGTTCATCTTTTCTTTGGCAGGCCCATGAGCAGTTCTTC
TRBV28	TRBD1	NA	TRBJ1-6	CASIGDRDNSPLHF	TGTGCCAGCATAGGGGACAGGGATAATTCACCCCTCCACTTT
TRBV27	NA	NA	TRBJ1-2	CASSARSGAMGYTF	TGTGCCAGCAGTGCCCGATCAGGGGCGATGGGCTACACCTTC
TRBV5-4	TRBD1	NA	TRBJ1-2	CASSLGGGNYGYTF	TGTGCCAGCAGCTTGGGAGGGGGCAACTATGGCTACACCTTC
TRBV4-3	TRBD2	NA	TRBJ2-1	CASSQEPGLAGEWEQFF	TGCGCCAGCAGCCAAGAACCGGGACTAGCGGGAGAATGGGAGCAGTTCTTC
TRBV9	TRBD1	NA	TRBJ1-3	CASSAGTASSGNTIYF	TGTGCCAGCAGTGCCGGGACAGCCAGCTCTGGAAACACCATATATTTT
TRBV11-2	TRBD2	NA	TRBJ2-2	CASSLVSGRVVELFF	TGTGCCAGCAGCTTAGTTAGCGGGAGGGTTGTGGAGCTGTTTTTT
TRBV5-3	TRBD1	NA	TRBJ1-5	CARSLDPGQGYQPQHF	TGTGCCAGAAGCTTGGATCCGGGACAGGGGTATCAGCCCCAGCATTTT
TRBV7-2	TRBD1	NA	TRBJ2-7	CASRADRELGEQYF	TGTGCCAGCAGAGCGGACAGGGAGCTCGGCGAGCAGTACTTC
TRBV6-5	NA	NA	TRBJ2-2	CASSYLTQGNTGELFF	TGTGCCAGCAGTTACTTAACCCAGGGGAACACCGGGGAGCTGTTTTTT
TRBV18	NA	NA	TRBJ2-1	CASSPLGNSYNEQFF	TGTGCCAGCTCACCCCTCGGGAACTCCTACAATGAGCAGTTCTTC
TRBV9	NA	few	TRBJ2-7	CASSLGDRNYEQYF	TGTGCCAGCAGCCTCGGAGACAGGAACTACGAGCAGTACTTC
TRBV7-9	TRBD1	NA	TRBJ2-7	CASSRQATGAYEQYF	TGTGCCAGCAGCCGACAGGCCACAGGGGCCTACGAGCAGTACTTC
TRBV27	TRBD2	NA	TRBJ2-7	CASSPGGRSYEQYF	TGTGCCAGCAGTCCGGGCGGGAGGAGTTACGAGCAGTACTTC
TRBV10-3	NA	NA	TRBJ2-1	CATAQGSSYNEQFF	TGTGCCACGGCACAGGGATCCTCCTACAATGAGCAGTTCTTC
TRBV18	TRBD2	NA	TRBJ2-1	CATSASGAFYNEQFF	TGTGCCACCTCGGCTAGCGGGGCATTTTACAATGAGCAGTTCTTC
TRBV5-6	TRBD1	NA	TRBJ2-2	CASSRTGALNTGELFF	TGTGCCAGCAGCCGAACAGGGGCCCTAAACACCGGGGAGCTGTTTTTT
TRBV2	NA	NA	TRBJ2-7	CASSSNRGSYEQYF	TGTGCCAGCAGTTCGAATAGGGGGAGCTACGAGCAGTACTTC
TRBV25-1	NA	NA	TRBJ1-3	CASSDGVGGSGNTIYF	TGTGCCAGCAGTGATGGCGTCGGTGGCTCTGGAAACACCATATATTTT
TRBV30	NA	NA	TRBJ1-5	CAWSGQLSNQPQHF	TGTGCCTGGAGTGGACAGCTTAGCAATCAGCCCCAGCATTTT
TRBV7-3	NA	NA	TRBJ1-2	CASSPGTGDPYGYTF	TGTGCCAGCAGCCCAGGGACGGGCGATCCCTATGGCTACACCTTC
TRBV7-3	TRBD2	few	TRBJ2-3	CASSRTRDTDTQYF	TGTGCCAGCAGCCGGACTAGAGACACAGATACGCAGTATTTT
TRBV29-1	NA	NA	TRBJ1-3	CSVVGEYSGNTIYF	TGCAGCGTTGTCGGGGAGTACTCTGGAAACACCATATATTTT
TRBV6-1	NA	NA	TRBJ1-5	CASSGRRRGTLNQPQHF	TGTGCCAGCAGTGGAAGGAGGAGGGGGACCCTTAATCAGCCCCAGCATTTT
TRBV13	NA	NA	TRBJ1-2	CASSLRAVSPGYTF	TGTGCCAGCAGCTTAAGGGCCGTCTCCCCGGGCTACACCTTC
TRBV19	NA	NA	TRBJ2-6	CASSMNRPSGANVLTF	TGTGCCAGTAGTATGAATAGGCCCTCTGGGGCCAACGTCCTGACTTTC
TRBV7-9	NA	NA	TRBJ1-3	CASSSETTGSGNTIYF	TGTGCCAGCAGCTCTGAGACGACAGGCTCTGGAAACACCATATATTTT
TRBV7-2	TRBD2	NA	TRBJ2-3	CASSFLAGGLTDTQYF	TGTGCCAGCAGCTTTTTAGCGGGAGGACTCACAGATACGCAGTATTTT
TRBV7-6	NA	once	TRBJ1-2	CASSQTGRTGQGGYTF	TGTGCCAGCAGCCAAACAGGGAGGACTGGGCAGGGTGGCTACACCTTC
TRBV28	NA	NA	TRBJ2-2	CASSPPGANTGELFF	TGTGCCAGCAGTCCCCCAGGGGCGAACACCGGGGAGCTGTTTTTT
TRBV28	TRBD2	once	TRBJ2-2	CASSRGGLADYTGELFF	TGTGCCAGCAGCCGCGGAGGGCTAGCGGACTACACCGGGGAGCTGTTTTTT
TRBV5-1	TRBD2	few	TRBJ2-1	CASSTGTSGSNNEQFF	TGCGCCAGCAGCACCGGGACTAGCGGAAGCAACAATGAGCAGTTCTTC
TRBV2	NA	NA	TRBJ2-3	CASRRQVLGDTQYF	TGTGCCAGCAGACGACAGGTTTTGGGGGATACGCAGTATTTT
TRBV27	NA	NA	TRBJ1-5	CASSLRRTNQPQHF	TGTGCCAGCAGTCTAAGACGGACCAATCAGCCCCAGCATTTT
TRBV5-1	TRBD2	NA	TRBJ2-3	CASSLSGSGTDTQYF	TGCGCCAGCAGCCTCAGCGGGAGTGGCACAGATACGCAGTATTTT
TRBV6-5	NA	many	TRBJ1-1	CASSYGDTNTEAFF	TGTGCCAGCAGTTACGGGGACACAAACACTGAAGCTTTCTTT
TRBV11-2	TRBD1	NA	TRBJ1-6	CASSLYGTGGAGMGSPLHF	TGTGCCAGCAGCTTATACGGGACAGGGGGAGCCGGGATGGGTTCACCCCTCCACTTT